These T cell receptor beta chains were read from a single sample in a study of blood T cell repertoires in COVID-19. The table came from immunoSEQ multiplex PCR; TCRdb's copy has only in-frame clones and leaves some out. The sample contains over 300,000 clones, roughly 85% of which appear only once. Sequencing used PBMCs or T cells enriched from blood (not recorded which). These receptors came from a man aged 25-40 years who had recovered from COVID-19. The CDR3 runs from the conserved cysteine through the conserved F or W. The D gene is left open where the match is weak. Only some rows state a clone size, as once, few, many or a class for expanded clones.

CDR3aa,v_gene,d_gene,abundance
CASSQRDIENYGYTF,TRBV4-1,NA,NA
CATSRDLKGGGNTEAFF,TRBV15,NA,NA
CASSKNRNTEAFF,TRBV7-9,NA,NA
CASSLVPGDYGYTF,TRBV7-2,NA,NA
CASSHPPWASGGVTDTQYF,TRBV6-2/TRBV6-3,TRBD2,NA
CASSLLLLAGGLSSYNEQFF,TRBV7-6,TRBD2,NA
CASSLGLAGGQETQYF,TRBV7-6,TRBD2,NA
CAWSSIRGGADYGYTF,TRBV30,NA,NA
CASRQSNYGYTF,TRBV27,NA,NA
CASSFSTNNSPLHF,TRBV7-8,NA,NA
CASSHTGQGNSPLHF,TRBV5-5,TRBD1,NA
CASSYGLTGTDTQYF,TRBV6-5,TRBD1,NA
CASRRDGSYGYTF,TRBV12-5,NA,NA
CASSFDRLSGASVYNEQFF,TRBV7-9,NA,NA
CASSASGSSGNTIYF,TRBV2,NA,NA
CASSYSLTGGQPQHF,TRBV6-2/TRBV6-3,TRBD1,NA
CASSGEQATEAFF,TRBV2,NA,NA
CASSPGHGRGETQYF,TRBV18,NA,NA
CASSQGRAPGNTIYF,TRBV3-1/TRBV3-2,NA,NA
CASSLGTGNTEAFF,TRBV3-1/TRBV3-2,TRBD1,NA
CASSANRGVPNSPLHF,TRBV9,TRBD1,NA
CASSPNNPGNTIYF,TRBV5-1,NA,NA
CASSLTDQGYTF,TRBV5-4,NA,NA
CASRRQGVLPNTEAFF,TRBV27,TRBD1,NA
CASSLNGGASNYGYTF,TRBV5-1,NA,once
CASSQGSRGAGETQYF,TRBV3-1/TRBV3-2,NA,NA
CASSQVGQGNQPQHF,TRBV4-1,TRBD1,NA
CARSLLDQQETQYF,TRBV5-3,NA,NA
CASGPGTGLGEQFF,TRBV12-5,TRBD1,NA
CASSFADRATPTGNTIYF,TRBV7-9,TRBD1,NA
CTPGNAETQYF,TRBV20-1,NA,NA
CASSFGGFGYGYTF,TRBV5-1,NA,NA
CASSEVRGFEKLFF,TRBV6-1,NA,NA
CASSFTGFGEAFF,TRBV13,NA,NA
CAWSVLSGGRDTEAFF,TRBV30,NA,NA
CASSIPTGNGYSPLHF,TRBV19,TRBD1,few
CASRTGSRGYTF,TRBV6-5,TRBD1,NA
CASRNSGSYNEQFF,TRBV5-1,NA,few
CASGGDQPQHF,TRBV6-5,NA,NA
CASSSLAGEQETQYF,TRBV18,TRBD2,once
CAWARRTGIKQFF,TRBV30,NA,NA
CASRQGLGNQPQHF,TRBV7-2,NA,NA
CASNQFVRDNTEAFF,TRBV5-5,NA,NA
CASYPGTGNEKLFF,TRBV18,TRBD1,NA
CASSVYRADTQYF,TRBV9,NA,NA
CASSSMGGPIEAFF,TRBV5-5,NA,NA
CASSASNLGYTF,TRBV5-6,NA,few